This T cell receptor (beta chain) emerged from a study of beta chain features in type 1 diabetes. This clone was counted a few times. The antigen remains unidentified. Points from the study as a whole: VDJ junctions sequenced from type 1 diabetes patients showed fewer insertions and more deletions. Shorter templates might be favored by PCR, and equally so in patients and in controls.

Of the isolated RNA, all was reverse transcribed, and so the sequenced material was expressed TCRB transcripts. The table came from immunoSEQ multiplex PCR; TCRdb's copy has only in-frame clones and leaves some out. In the table there are over 15,000 clones, around two fifths of which are singletons. The CDR3 runs 15 residues. Germline CDR1 is SGHRS and CDR2 is YFSETQ. The V gene lost 3 bases and the J gene lost 3 bases, with 13 bases spanning the gap. Via CD45RO/CCR7/CD25/CD127/CD95/CD27, cells of the CD4+ naive, central memory, regulatory and stem cell-like memory subsets were sorted. This sequence originates from a woman between 40 and 50 years old in good health. The sample consisted of stem cell memory CD4+ T cells from blood. The rearrangement uses TRBV5-1 and TRBJ2-1, with D possibly being TRBD2 (6 bases). The CDR3 region is CASSSIAGSYNEQFF. The CDR3 nucleotides are TGCGCCAGCAGCTCCATCGCGGGGAGCTACAATGAGCAGTTCTTC.